The rows below give T cell receptor beta chains drawn from one sample of a study of T cell clonotyping in hematopoietic cell transplantation. TCRdb's copy holds only in-frame clones and misses some; the assay was immunoSEQ multiplex PCR. The sample holds some 18,000 clones, 86% seen once. Material: peripheral blood mononuclear cells, obtained before stem cell transplant. These receptors all stem from a man between 50 and 59 years old with acute myeloid leukemia. Some clones in this sample may be carry-over from other donors' samples. Both conserved end residues are part of each CDR3. Fields, in order: D gene, J gene, clone size, V gene, CDR3 protein, CDR3 DNA. A D gene is named only where the DNA matches it firmly. The size field is filled for only some rows; it gives once, few, many or a size class.

NA,TRBJ1-5,NA,TRBV28,CATLSSFNQPQHF,TGTGCCACGCTTAGCTCATTTAATCAGCCCCAGCATTTT
TRBD1,TRBJ2-4,once,TRBV7-2,CASSLRNRDRGWDIQYF,TGTGCCAGCAGCTTACGAAACCGGGACAGGGGTTGGGACATTCAGTACTTC
NA,TRBJ2-7,NA,TRBV9,CASSSERGSGEQYF,TGTGCCAGCAGCTCCGAAAGGGGTTCGGGCGAGCAGTACTTC
NA,TRBJ1-1,NA,TRBV28,CATSTGRNTEAFF,TGTGCCACCAGCACAGGGCGGAACACTGAAGCTTTCTTT
TRBD1,TRBJ2-1,NA,TRBV28,CASRRRDSLSYNEQFF,TGTGCCAGCAGGCGTAGGGACAGCCTATCCTACAATGAGCAGTTCTTC
TRBD1,TRBJ2-5,NA,TRBV19,CASSDRGQETQYF,TGTGCCAGTAGTGACAGGGGGCAAGAGACCCAGTACTTC
NA,TRBJ1-1,NA,TRBV5-6,CASSLGGIEAFF,TGTGCCAGCAGCTTGGGGGGTATTGAAGCTTTCTTT
TRBD1,TRBJ2-5,NA,TRBV7-9,CASSQLQIWDRGKETQYF,TGTGCCAGCAGCCAATTACAGATTTGGGACAGGGGAAAGGAGACCCAGTACTTC
NA,TRBJ1-1,NA,TRBV30,CAWDTARYPGGNTEAFF,TGTGCCTGGGACACAGCCAGGTACCCCGGCGGGAACACTGAAGCTTTCTTT
NA,TRBJ2-2,NA,TRBV9,CASSVSIGGPTGELFF,TGTGCCAGCAGCGTAAGCATTGGCGGCCCCACCGGGGAGCTGTTTTTT
TRBD1,TRBJ1-2,NA,TRBV6-5,CASSPGGGSYGYTF,TGTGCCAGCAGCCCAGGGGGCGGTTCGTATGGCTACACCTTC
NA,TRBJ1-1,few,TRBV5-1,CASSWGGRNTEAFF,TGCGCCAGCAGCTGGGGGGGGCGGAACACTGAAGCTTTCTTT
NA,TRBJ1-3,once,TRBV30,CAWSLGPGNTIYF,TGTGCCTGGAGTTTAGGGCCTGGAAACACCATATATTTT
NA,TRBJ2-1,NA,TRBV19,CASSIDPGYEQFF,TGTGCCAGTAGTATAGATCCTGGCTATGAGCAGTTCTTC
NA,TRBJ2-7,NA,TRBV7-2,CASSSRSGAGYEQYF,TGTGCCAGCAGCTCACGCTCGGGAGCCGGCTACGAGCAGTACTTC
TRBD1,TRBJ1-2,NA,TRBV6-1,CASSEGTGSFYGYTF,TGTGCCAGCAGTGAGGGGACAGGGTCTTTCTATGGCTACACCTTC
TRBD1,TRBJ2-6,NA,TRBV11-2,CASSAGTAGANVLTF,TGTGCCAGCAGCGCCGGGACAGCTGGGGCCAACGTCCTGACTTTC
NA,TRBJ2-6,NA,TRBV11-2,CASSLNEVLLRGANVLTF,TGTGCCAGCAGCTTAAACGAGGTCTTACTACGTGGGGCCAACGTCCTGACTTTC
NA,TRBJ1-5,NA,TRBV2,CASSRDGNQPQHF,TGTGCCAGCAGTCGGGACGGGAATCAGCCCCAGCATTTT
TRBD2,TRBJ2-7,NA,TRBV5-1,CASSLDGGGAYEQYF,TGCGCCAGCAGCTTGGATGGCGGGGGGGCCTACGAGCAGTACTTC
NA,TRBJ2-5,once,TRBV6-5,CASSYNDQETQYF,TGTGCCAGCAGTTACAACGACCAAGAGACCCAGTACTTC
TRBD1,TRBJ2-7,NA,TRBV7-6,CASADRPHYEQYF,TGTGCCAGCGCGGACAGGCCTCACTACGAGCAGTACTTC
NA,TRBJ1-4,once,TRBV7-6,CASSAQGNEKLFF,TGTGCCAGCAGCGCCCAGGGGAATGAAAAACTGTTTTTT
TRBD1,TRBJ1-1,NA,TRBV19,CASSMGQPAEAFF,TGTGCCAGTAGTATGGGACAGCCTGCTGAAGCTTTCTTT
TRBD1,TRBJ2-7,NA,TRBV11-2,CASSPGTGAYEQYF,TGTGCCAGCAGCCCCGGGACAGGGGCCTACGAGCAGTACTTC
NA,TRBJ2-2,NA,TRBV4-2,CASSQDEGQRTGELFF,TGTGCCAGCAGCCAAGATGAAGGACAAAGGACCGGGGAGCTGTTTTTT
TRBD1,TRBJ1-1,NA,TRBV13,CASSPGQGRGTEAFF,TGTGCCAGCAGCCCAGGACAGGGTAGGGGCACTGAAGCTTTCTTT
NA,TRBJ2-2,NA,TRBV7-8,CASSNTMSGELFF,TGTGCCAGCAGCAATACGATGTCTGGGGAGCTGTTTTTT
TRBD2,TRBJ2-1,NA,TRBV7-2,CASSLALRGDQPFF,TGTGCCAGCAGCTTAGCTTTGCGGGGGGATCAACCGTTCTTC
NA,TRBJ1-3,NA,TRBV4-2,CASSQVSGAGNTIYF,TGTGCCAGCAGCCAGGTGTCGGGGGCCGGAAACACCATATATTTT
NA,TRBJ2-7,NA,TRBV11-2,CASSPGGGPSYEQYF,TGTGCCAGCAGTCCTGGTGGGGGGCCTTCCTACGAGCAGTACTTC
NA,TRBJ2-3,NA,TRBV7-9,CASSSPGSDTQYF,TGTGCCAGCAGCTCGCCAGGGTCAGATACGCAGTATTTT
NA,TRBJ1-2,few,TRBV6-6,CASSYYPSIYGYTF,TGTGCCAGCAGTTACTATCCCTCAATTTATGGCTACACCTTC
NA,TRBJ1-1,few,TRBV5-1,CASSLLGNTEAFF,TGCGCCAGCAGCTTATTGGGGAACACTGAAGCTTTCTTT
TRBD1,TRBJ2-3,NA,TRBV4-2,CASSTGGGTDTQYF,TGTGCCAGCAGCACAGGGGGCGGGACAGATACGCAGTATTTT
NA,TRBJ1-2,few,TRBV4-3,CASSQGLINYGYTF,TGCGCCAGCAGCCAAGGACTCATCAACTATGGCTACACCTTC
NA,TRBJ1-3,NA,TRBV29-1,CSAWDAGNTIYF,TGCAGCGCCTGGGACGCTGGAAACACCATATATTTT
NA,TRBJ1-3,NA,TRBV28,CASSLFLATGGRNTIYF,TGTGCCAGCAGTTTATTTCTCGCGACAGGCGGGAGAAACACCATATATTTT
NA,TRBJ1-2,NA,TRBV27,CASSSWTEGNYGYTF,TGTGCCAGCAGTTCCTGGACCGAGGGGAACTATGGCTACACCTTC
NA,TRBJ2-3,NA,TRBV7-9,CASSVGTDTQYF,TGTGCCAGCAGCGTCGGGACAGATACGCAGTATTTT